This TCR beta chain was sequenced during a study of shared clonotypes between healthy human individuals (dated by TCRdb to about 2020). Concerning the study at large: The cohort comprised two women and three men aged 18 to 49 years. Blood TCR repertoires of roughly five healthy adults were deeply sequenced to estimate repertoire size and the extent of clonotype sharing between individuals. Different laboratories and diverse techniques were used to prepare libraries and sequence TCR repertoires, to increase sequencing depth and limit assay-specific biases. Between about 0.85 and 9.5 billion PBMCs per donor were obtained by leukapheresis. For each donor, CD4 naive and CD4 memory were each given three plates, CD8 naive was given two plates, and CD8 memory was given one plate.

As regards this clone: Its antigen remains unidentified. Per-nucleotide qualities are absent, and no much larger clonotype sits a single base away.

Using the deep immunoSEQ assay, TCR CDR3 regions were amplified from genomic DNA by multiplex PCR. Genomic DNA extracted from each cell subset was distributed evenly over all wells of several immunoSEQ 96-well plates, and each plate served as one replicate. For sorted subsets, approximately 190 ng of genomic DNA, equivalent to some 30,000 T cell genomes, went into each replicate PCR. The purified libraries were quantified using a Qubit 3.0 fluorometer, sized with a Bioanalyzer 2100, and then quantified again using the KAPA Library Quantification kit. Every immunoSEQ 96-well plate was sequenced on a dedicated single-read 150-cycle Illumina NextSeq 550 flow cell. The paper's processing steps were these. Because the immunoSEQ output included only junctional sequences and no quality scores, the filtering could not be the same as the filtering used for full-length reads. Sequences were annotated with PyIR, a Python wrapper for IgBLAST v1.9, and V/J genes and CDR3 were assigned using IMGT germline references. Any read was removed if the V/J assignment was weak (E-value above 1e-6), the CDR3 was missing, or the read contained stop codons, out-of-frame junctions, or ambiguous translated residues. V3J clonotypes were defined as sequences sharing the same inferred V gene, J gene, and CDR3 amino acid sequence. Percentage overlap between repertoires was calculated by dividing the number of shared unique clonotypes by the size of the smaller repertoire. RTK rarefaction, the Chao1 estimator, and Recon v2.1 estimates of unobserved clonotypes were used to assess repertoire richness. For all TCRbeta clonotypes obtained by the gDNA method from several donors, generation probabilities were computed with OLGA. Here the immuneACCESS table is served through TCRdb, limited to in-frame sequences with V and J called. Missing clones are a known gap in these copies; in checked studies unresolved V genes cover under half, and the rest lacks a known reason. The V and J calls and the clone size are those of that table, but D and trimming were determined from the DNA. Here the sample has 2 million to 3 million clones; more than 90% occur a single time. The ten most abundant clones make up roughly 0.13% of the sample.

The donors were healthy, HIV-negative adults who had no recently reported acute infections or vaccinations. All donors were Caucasian adults living in Nashville, Tennessee, USA. CD4+ T cells were enriched by magnetic negative selection; naive cells were then positively selected on CD45RA, and the negative fraction formed the memory subset. Blood was obtained by leukapheresis, after which PBMCs were separated by Ficoll-Histopaque density gradient centrifugation and cryopreserved in liquid nitrogen vapor phase. Purity and quantity of every magnetically sorted T cell population were checked by analytical flow cytometry. Genomic DNA was isolated from each sorted fraction and quantified by UV absorbance on a Nanodrop 2000c. V is reduced by 6 bases and J by 9 bases, leaving a spacing of 10 bases between them. CDR1 and CDR2 are drawn from the germline V gene (reference sequence): LNHDA, SQIVND. The CDR3 covers 11 residues, taking in both the cysteine and the phenylalanine. Only CDR3 DNA is held: 33 bases, read in frame from base 1.

Results and caveats for the whole study, not just this receptor: Clonotypes shared by all four sorted-subset donors showed higher generation probabilities than non-shared clonotypes. Only blood was sampled, and tissue TCR repertoires likely differ from those in blood. Incomplete sequencing was indicated by rarefaction of sorted-subset datasets, despite the large sequencing depth. When four donors were compared, the shared fraction of clonotypes was around 5.1% for naive CD4, around 3.5% for naive CD8, 2.3% for memory CD4, and 0.4% for memory CD8. Based on pairwise subsampling, the degree of clonotype sharing among donors was expected to be affected by sequencing depth. Naive subsets generally had larger estimated clonotype richness than memory subsets did. The small number of donors limited the genetic and exposure-history diversity represented.

This clonotype was obtained from a man between 18 and 29 years old in good health. Material: naive CD4+ T cells sorted from blood. This sample's cell subset or site label indicates: CD45RA+ positively selected. The sequence is built from TRBV19 and TRBJ2-3, with TRBD2 tentatively as D gene (5 bases match). CDR3 sequence: CASRTTSTQYF. The bases read TGTGCCAGTAGGACTACGAGCACGCAGTATTTT. Reference TRBV19 and TRBJ2-3 proteins supply the regions before and after the CDR3; the full variable domain is: DGGITQSPKYLFRKEGQNVTLSCEQNLNHDAMYWYRQDPGQGLRLIYYSQIVNDFQKGDIAEGYSVSREKKESFPLTVTSAQKNPTAFYLCASRTTSTQYFGPGTRLTVL.